Listed here are 8 T cell receptor beta chains from one sample, sequenced in a study of blood T cell repertoires in COVID-19 (dated by TCRdb to the early 2020s). Library preparation employed the immunoSEQ multiplex PCR assay. TCRdb took this table from immuneACCESS and kept in-frame rearrangements with V and J called. Such tables lack part of the clones; where checked against another copy, unresolved V genes explain under half of the gap, and the rest is unexplained. The sample table holds roughly 400,000 clones, of which nearly 90% were seen once. The ten biggest clones cover around 1.9% of the sample. Input material: PBMCs or T cells enriched from blood (not recorded which). The source of these receptors is a woman between 35 and 50 years old with acute COVID-19.

The chain links TRBV3-1 (or the pseudogene TRBV3-2) to TRBJ2-1; 9 positions match TRBD1. The CDR3 is 15 amino acids. V lost 0 bases, J lost 7 bases, and 4 bases stayed unmatched. Per the germline V gene, CDR1 is LGHDT and CDR2 is YNNKEL (reference sequence). The CDR3 is CASSQDNRGLNEQFF. The CDR3 coding sequence is TGTGCCAGCAGCCAAGATAACAGGGGGCTAAATGAGCAGTTCTTC.

This chain joins TRBV29-1 and TRBJ1-2, with 7 bases identical to TRBD1. The CDR3 has 14 amino acids. Looked up from germline, CDR1 is SQVTM and CDR2 is ANQGSEA. With 7 bases clipped from V and 4 bases from J, the junction kept 12 bases outside the gene matches. The DNA of the CDR3 is TGCAGCGCTGCCGAACAGGGGAGGAGCTATGGCTACACCTTC. Translating gives CSAAEQGRSYGYTF.

The rearrangement joins TRBV2 to TRBJ1-2; 8 bases agree with TRBD1. Germline assignment: CDR1 SNHLY and CDR2 FYNNEI. V shed 6 bases, J shed 1 base, and the junction held 1 base outside the gene matches. There are 13 residues in the CDR3. In nucleotides, the CDR3 is TGTGCCAGCAGGGGACAGGTTAACTATGGCTACACCTTC. This encodes CASRGQVNYGYTF.

The chain uses TRBV5-1 and TRBJ1-4, with TRBD1 identical over 8 bases. Germline V CDR1 and CDR2: SGHRS, YFSETQ. The CDR3 covers 14 residues. The V and J ends lost 3 bases and 8 bases, in that order; junction bases with no gene match: 6. The CDR3 spells CASSSQGAEEKLFF. The CDR3 bases are TGCGCCAGCAGCTCCCAGGGGGCGGAGGAAAAACTGTTTTTT.

The V gene is TRBV11-3, the J gene TRBJ2-1; D remains ambiguous. The CDR3 is 12 residues long. Germline V gene sequence: CDR1 SGHNT, CDR2 YENEEA. The germline V and J ends were trimmed by 4 bases and 9 bases, with 10 bases remaining between them. CDR3 nucleotides: TGTGCCAGCAGCTATTCGGCGGCTGAGCAGTTCTTC. Its translation is CASSYSAAEQFF.

In this sample, this clone turned up once. As DNA, the CDR3 is TGTGCCAGCAGCTTAGCCGGGGGGACCGCCGGGCGGTTCTTC. Translation gives CASSLAGGTAGRFF. V is TRBV7-9 and J is TRBJ2-1, with 7 bases lining up with TRBD2. CDR3 length: 14 amino acids. Germline V gene sequence: CDR1 SEHNR, CDR2 FQNEAQ (reference sequence). J gave up 15 bases and V 0 bases, and 11 bases lay outside the gene matches.

This sequence joins TRBV7-9 and TRBJ1-1, with D unclear. Germline-derived CDR1 and CDR2 are SEHNR and FQNEAQ (reference sequence). Trimming removed 5 bases from V and 5 bases from J, with 12 bases in between. CDR3 length equals 13 residues. The CDR3 loop reads CASSQNQVTEAFF. CDR3 sequence (DNA): TGTGCCAGCAGCCAGAACCAGGTTACTGAAGCTTTCTTT.

The chain recombines TRBV6-5 with TRBJ1-4; D gene uncertain. This CDR3 has 13 residues. Germline CDR1 is MNHEY and CDR2 is SVGAGI. V lost 7 bases and J 8 bases, leaving 14 bases between the germline ends. CDR3 DNA: TGTGCCAGCACCAGAAACTCGGGGGAAAAACTGTTTTTT. Protein sequence: CASTRNSGEKLFF.